This TCR beta chain emerged from a study of blood T cells in healthy people across ages. Study conclusions and caveats: Older age coincided with a roughly linear decline in TCR beta diversity per million T cells.

Trimming pared 4 bases from V and 0 bases from J, leaving 13 bases between. The germline V gene encodes CDR1 SGHRS and CDR2 YFSETQ. This CDR3 is built from 16 residues. This clonotype was counted a few times. Its target is unknown. Using a J-beta primer mix together with a sample-barcoded 5' primer, a second PCR was run for roughly 7 to 12 cycles. TCRdb re-called the 5' RACE reads with MiXCR, one entry per CDR3 protein. Here the sample spans roughly 570,000 distinct CDR3 sequences, approximately 30% being singletons. This chain connects TRBV5-1 to TRBJ2-2; a possible D gene is TRBD2 (5 bases). Sequencing used blood. This clonotype originated in a woman aged 65 to 85 in good health. CDR3 loop: CASSALAPANTGELFF. The CDR3 DNA follows: TGCGCCAGCAGCGCTCTAGCACCCGCGAACACCGGGGAGCTGTTTTTT.